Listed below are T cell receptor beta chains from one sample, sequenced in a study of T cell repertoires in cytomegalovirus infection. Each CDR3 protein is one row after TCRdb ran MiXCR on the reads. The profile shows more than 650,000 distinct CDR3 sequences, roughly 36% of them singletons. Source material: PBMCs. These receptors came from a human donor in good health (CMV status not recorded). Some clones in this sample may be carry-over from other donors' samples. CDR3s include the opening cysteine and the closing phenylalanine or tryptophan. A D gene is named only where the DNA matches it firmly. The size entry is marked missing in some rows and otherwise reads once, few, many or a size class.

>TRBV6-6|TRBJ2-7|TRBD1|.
TGTGCCAGCACTCCCGGGACAGGAGTGTACGAGCAGTACTTC
CASTPGTGVYEQYF
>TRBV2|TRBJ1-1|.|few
TGTGCCAGCAGTCAGGCGGGGGAAGCTTTCTTT
CASSQAGEAFF
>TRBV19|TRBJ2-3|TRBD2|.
TGTGCCAGTAGTACTACTAGCGGGCCCAGCACAGATACGCAGTATTTT
CASSTTSGPSTDTQYF
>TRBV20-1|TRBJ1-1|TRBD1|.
TGCAGTGCTCGGGACAGGGGTGAAGCTTTCTTT
CSARDRGEAFF
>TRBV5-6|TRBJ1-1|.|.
TGTGCCAGCGGCCAGACAGGTCATACTGAAGCTTTCTTT
CASGQTGHTEAFF
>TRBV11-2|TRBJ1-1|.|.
TGTGCCAGCAGCTTAGCGCCCAGGACGATCACTGAAGCTTTCTTT
CASSLAPRTITEAFF
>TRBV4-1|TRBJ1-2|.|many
TGCGCCAGCAGCCCTGGGGAGGGAAGTAGCTATGGCTACACCTTC
CASSPGEGSSYGYTF
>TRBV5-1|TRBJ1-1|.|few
TGCGCCAGCAGCTGGGGGGGGGACACTGAAGCTTTCTTT
CASSWGGDTEAFF
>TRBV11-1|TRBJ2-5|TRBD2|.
TGTGCCAGCAGCTTAAGGCGGGGGGCTATTCAAGAGACCCAGTACTTC
CASSLRRGAIQETQYF
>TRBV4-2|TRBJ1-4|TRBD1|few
TGTGCCAGCAGCCAAGGGGACAGCTTCAATGAAAAACTGTTTTTT
CASSQGDSFNEKLFF
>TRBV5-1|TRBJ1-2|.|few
TGCGCCAGCAGCTTGGCCGCAGGGGACTATGGCTACACCTTC
CASSLAAGDYGYTF
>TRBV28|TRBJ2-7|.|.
TGTGCCAGCAGTTCCGGACGTAAACAGGGCACCTACGAGCAGTACTTC
CASSSGRKQGTYEQYF
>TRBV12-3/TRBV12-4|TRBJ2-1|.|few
TGTGCCAGCAGTACAAGGGGTTCAGCCTACAATGAGCAGTTCTTC
CASSTRGSAYNEQFF
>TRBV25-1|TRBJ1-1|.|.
TGTGCCAGCAGTAAACAGGATATGAACACTGAAGCTTTCTTT
CASSKQDMNTEAFF
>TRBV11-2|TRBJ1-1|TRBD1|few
TGTGCCAGCAGCTTAGTAGGACAGGGGGTCGGGGCGGGCACTGAAGCTTTCTTT
CASSLVGQGVGAGTEAFF
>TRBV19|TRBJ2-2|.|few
TGTGCCAGTAGTGAGGGCGGCGGGGAGCTGTTTTTT
CASSEGGGELFF
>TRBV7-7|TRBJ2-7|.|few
TGTGCTAGCAGCCCTAAACAGGAGAGGGGATCCTACGAGCAGTACTTC
CASSPKQERGSYEQYF
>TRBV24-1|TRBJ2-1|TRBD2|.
TGTGCCACCAGTGATTTCGCTAGCGGGAGTTCCAATGAGCAGTTCTTC
CATSDFASGSSNEQFF
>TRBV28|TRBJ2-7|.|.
TGTGCCAGCAGTCCTAACCAGGGCAGCGAGCAGTACTTC
CASSPNQGSEQYF
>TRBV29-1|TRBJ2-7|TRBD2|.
TGCAGCGTTGTCGTTAGCGGGGTGCACTCCTACGAGCAGTACTTC
CSVVVSGVHSYEQYF
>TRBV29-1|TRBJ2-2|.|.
TGCAGCGGAGGGCCGCGAGGGGGGGGTACCGGGGAGCTGTTTTTT
CSGGPRGGGTGELFF
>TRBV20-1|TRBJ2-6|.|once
TGCAGTGCTAGGATTCCTGGGGCCAACGTCCTGACTTTC
CSARIPGANVLTF
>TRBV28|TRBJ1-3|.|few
TGTGCCAGCAGTTTCTACGGCTCTGGAAACACCATATATTTT
CASSFYGSGNTIYF
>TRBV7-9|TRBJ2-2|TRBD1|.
TGTGCCAGCCGCGACAGTCCCAGGGGGTCCCGAGGCACCGGGGAGCTGTTTTTT
CASRDSPRGSRGTGELFF
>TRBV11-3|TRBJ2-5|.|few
TGTGCCAGCAGCCGAGGTGCCGAGACCCAGTACTTC
CASSRGAETQYF
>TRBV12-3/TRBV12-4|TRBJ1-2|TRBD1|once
TGTGCCAGCCGACAGGGAAATCGGGGTGGCTACACCTTC
CASRQGNRGGYTF
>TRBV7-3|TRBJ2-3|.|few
TGTGCCAGCACCGACGGTAGTTCAGATACGCAGTATTTT
CASTDGSSDTQYF
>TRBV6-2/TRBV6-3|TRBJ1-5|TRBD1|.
TGTGCCAGCAGCGACGCCTACAGACAGGGCCCTTATCAGCCCCAGCATTTT
CASSDAYRQGPYQPQHF
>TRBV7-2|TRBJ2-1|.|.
TGTGCCAGAAGCTCATGGGGTAGCGGCTACAATGAGCAGTTCTTC
CARSSWGSGYNEQFF
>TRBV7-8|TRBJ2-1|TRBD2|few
TGTGCCAGCAGCCGAAATTTAGCGGGGGGGCCCTACAATGAGCAGTTCTTC
CASSRNLAGGPYNEQFF
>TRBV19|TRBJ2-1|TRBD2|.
TGTGCCATTAATCAGGGGACTAGCCCCAATGAGCAGTTCTTC
CAINQGTSPNEQFF
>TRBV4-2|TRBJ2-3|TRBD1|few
TGTGCCAGCAGCCAAGCCGGACAGGGGGCGGGCACAGATACGCAGTATTTT
CASSQAGQGAGTDTQYF
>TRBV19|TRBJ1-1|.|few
TGTGCCAGTAGCCCTAGTCGGCGGTTAGGGGGGGAACCGAACACTGAAGCTTTCTTT
CASSPSRRLGGEPNTEAFF
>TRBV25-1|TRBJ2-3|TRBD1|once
TGTGCCAGCAGTGAAATGACAGGGGCATCAGATACGCAGTATTTT
CASSEMTGASDTQYF
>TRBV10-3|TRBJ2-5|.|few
TGTGCCATCAGTGAACCGAGCGGGCAAGAGACCCAGTACTTC
CAISEPSGQETQYF
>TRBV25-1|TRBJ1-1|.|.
TGTGCCATCAGTGAAATTAGGGGCGCGTCTGAAGCTTTCTTT
CAISEIRGASEAFF
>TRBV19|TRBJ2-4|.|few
TGTGCCAGTAGTAAGGGGACCGGGAACATTCAGTACTTC
CASSKGTGNIQYF
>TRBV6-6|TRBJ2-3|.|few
TGTGCCAGCAGGAGGACGGGTGGAGATGCAGATACGCAGTATTTT
CASRRTGGDADTQYF
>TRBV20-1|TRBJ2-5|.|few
TGCAGTGCTAGCGGGAGCGGAGAGACCCAGTACTTC
CSASGSGETQYF
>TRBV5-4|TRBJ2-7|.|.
TGTGCCAGCAGCCCGACCGTTTCACAGAGCTACGAGCAGTACTTC
CASSPTVSQSYEQYF
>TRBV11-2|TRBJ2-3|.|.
TGTGCCAGCAGCTCGAATCCGGGAAATACGCAGTATTTT
CASSSNPGNTQYF
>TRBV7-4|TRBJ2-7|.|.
TGTGCCAGCAGCACCATCGTCGATGCGTCCTACGAGCAGTACTTC
CASSTIVDASYEQYF
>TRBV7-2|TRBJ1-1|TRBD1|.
TGTGCCAGCAGGCTTCGACAGGGGCCGAACACTGAAGCTTTCTTT
CASRLRQGPNTEAFF
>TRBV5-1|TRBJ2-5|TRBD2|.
TGCGCCAGCAGCTCGACCTTAGCGGGGAAAGAGACCCAGTACTTC
CASSSTLAGKETQYF
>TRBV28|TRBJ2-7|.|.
TGTGCCAGCGGACCCGGACGGCGGATCGAGCAGTACTTC
CASGPGRRIEQYF
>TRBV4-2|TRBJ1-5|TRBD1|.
TGTGCCAGCAGCCAAGATCGAGGACAGGGTAATCAGCCCCAGCATTTT
CASSQDRGQGNQPQHF